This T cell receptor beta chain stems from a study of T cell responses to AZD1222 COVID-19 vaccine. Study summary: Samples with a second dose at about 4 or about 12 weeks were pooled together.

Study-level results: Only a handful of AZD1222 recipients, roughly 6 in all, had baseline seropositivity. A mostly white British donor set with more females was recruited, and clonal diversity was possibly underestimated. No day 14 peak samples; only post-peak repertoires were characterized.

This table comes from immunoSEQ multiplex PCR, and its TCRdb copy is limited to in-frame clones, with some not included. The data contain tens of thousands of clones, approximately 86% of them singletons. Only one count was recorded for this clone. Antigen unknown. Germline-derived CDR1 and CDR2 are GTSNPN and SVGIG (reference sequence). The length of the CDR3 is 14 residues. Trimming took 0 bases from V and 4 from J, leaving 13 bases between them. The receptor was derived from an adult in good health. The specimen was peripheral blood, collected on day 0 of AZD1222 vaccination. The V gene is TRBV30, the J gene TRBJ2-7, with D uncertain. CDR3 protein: CAWSVGLVGYEQYF. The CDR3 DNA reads TGTGCCTGGAGTGTAGGGCTAGTAGGATACGAGCAGTACTTC.